The 21 T cell receptor beta chains in this list originate from one sample, sequenced in a study of OX40 agonist ivuxolimab in advanced cancers. The protocol was immunoSEQ multiplex PCR, while the TCRdb copy is restricted to in-frame clones and leaves out a portion. The table shows approximately 15,000 clones, with 75% to 90% occurring only once. The source material was CD4+ or CD8+ T cells sorted from blood, sampled in a trial of the OX40 agonist ivuxolimab. The receptors were sampled from an adult with an advanced solid tumor such as melanoma, head and neck, liver or kidney cancer.

The rearrangement joins TRBV28 to TRBJ2-7; D call uncertain. The CDR3 runs to 13 residues. V was shortened by 3 bases and J by 2 bases, with 8 bases between the two germline ends. The germline V gene encodes CDR1 MDHEN and CDR2 SYDVKM. In nucleotides, the CDR3 is TGTGCCAGCAGTTTTACAGAGCCCTACGAGCAGTACTTC. Protein sequence: CASSFTEPYEQYF. Using reference TRBV28 and TRBJ2-7 for the parts outside the CDR3, the full variable domain is DVKVTQSSRYLVKRTGEKVFLECVQDMDHENMFWYRQDPGLGLRLIYFSYDVKMKEKGDIPEGYSVSREKKERFSLILESASTNQTSMYLCASSFTEPYEQYFGPGTRLTVT.

V is TRBV18 and J is TRBJ2-7, with TRBD2 matching over 7 bases. The CDR3 runs to 13 residues. The trim removed 9 bases at V and 2 bases at J, leaving 7 bases unmatched. Germline CDR1 KGHSH, CDR2 LQKENI. CDR3 DNA: TGTGCCAGTAGCGGGCAGACTCCCTACGAGCAGTACTTC. Translating it yields CASSGQTPYEQYF.

The rearrangement joins TRBV4-3 to TRBJ2-2; 13 nucleotides agree with TRBD2. This CDR3 contains 18 residues. Germline CDR1 reads LGHNA; CDR2 reads YSLEER. V lost 0 bases to trimming and J lost 4 bases; unmatched junction nucleotides: 5. In DNA, the CDR3 is TGCGCCAGCAGCCAAGACCTACGACTAGCGGGAGGCACCGGGGAGCTGTTTTTT. Amino acids: CASSQDLRLAGGTGELFF.

The chain's CDR3 is CASSPTPNNEQFF. The CDR3, as DNA: TGTGCCAGCAGCCCGACTCCGAACAATGAGCAGTTCTTC. V is TRBV7-3 and J is TRBJ2-1; D is undetermined. The CDR3 totals 13 residues. CDR1 is SGHTA and CDR2 is FQGTGA in the germline V gene. V was clipped by 5 bases and J by 5 bases, with 10 bases between them.

The rearrangement links TRBV25-1 to TRBJ1-4, with D uncertain. V was pared by 1 base and J by 0 bases, with 12 bases between. Germline V lookup: CDR1 MGHDK, CDR2 SYGVNS. The CDR3 length is 17 residues. This CDR3 is CASSESGKAATNEKLFF. The CDR3 DNA follows: TGTGCCAGCAGTGAATCCGGGAAGGCAGCAACTAATGAAAAACTGTTTTTT. Full variable domain (outside the CDR3, taken from reference TRBV25-1 and TRBJ1-4): EADIYQTPRYLVIGTGKKITLECSQTMGHDKMYWYQQDPGMELHLIHYSYGVNSTEKGDLSSESTVSRIRTEHFPLTLESARPSHTSQYLCASSESGKAATNEKLFFGSGTQLSVL.

This rearrangement joins TRBV2 to TRBJ2-6; D is perhaps TRBD1 (5 bases). Per germline, CDR1 SNHLY and CDR2 FYNNEI. The CDR3 is 15 amino acids. V was pared by 3 bases and J by 8 bases, with 14 bases between. For the CDR3, the DNA is TGTGCCAGCAGTGAGCCCTCAGGGATCACCAACGTCCTGACTTTC. Translated, it gives CASSEPSGITNVLTF.

The genes are TRBV5-5 and TRBJ1-1, with 9 bases that match TRBD1. This CDR3 has 15 residues. Germline loops: CDR1 SGHKS, CDR2 YYEKEE (reference sequence). The V and J ends lost 5 bases and 0 bases, in that order; junction bases with no gene match: 5. This CDR3 is CASRQGATMNTEAFF. The CDR3 region has the DNA TGTGCCAGCAGACAGGGGGCCACCATGAACACTGAAGCTTTCTTT.

The V call is TRBV7-9, the J call TRBJ2-7; 9 nucleotides align to TRBD2. CDR3 length: 15 amino acids. Germline CDR1 reads SEHNR; CDR2 reads FQNEAQ (reference sequence). V trimming: 5 bases; J trimming: 7 bases; junction bases outside the gene matches: 12. CDR3 in DNA: TGTGCCAGCAGCCCGTCCTTAGCGGGGGCCGAAGAGCAGTACTTC. Its protein is CASSPSLAGAEEQYF. Using reference TRBV7-9 and TRBJ2-7 for the parts outside the CDR3, the full variable domain is DTGVSQNPRHKITKRGQNVTFRCDPISEHNRLYWYRQTLGQGPEFLTYFQNEAQLEKSRLLSDRFSAERPKGSFSTLEIQRTEQGDSAMYLCASSPSLAGAEEQYFGPGTRLTVT.

The chain recombines TRBV28 with TRBJ1-1; tentative D call: TRBD1 (6 bases). The CDR3 runs to 15 residues. V shed 2 bases and J shed 11 bases, with 21 bases lying between them. Germline values: CDR1 MDHEN, CDR2 SYDVKM. The CDR3 region is CASSLRGGRVGGAFF. DNA for the CDR3: TGTGCCAGCAGTTTACGTGGGGGCAGGGTAGGAGGTGCTTTCTTT.

The chain is built from TRBV16 and TRBJ2-7; D uncertain. V lost 3 bases to trimming and J lost 4 bases, with 4 bases between them. This CDR3 has 11 amino acids. Germline-derived CDR1 and CDR2 are KGHSY and FQNENV. The CDR3 nucleotides are TGTGCCAGCAGCCATGGGTACGAGCAGTACTTC. Protein product: CASSHGYEQYF.

V gene TRBV30 combines with J gene TRBJ1-2; 7 nucleotides match TRBD1. The CDR3 covers 15 residues. The ends lost 0 bases at V and 6 bases at J; junction bases unmatched: 10. Germline assignment: CDR1 GTSNPN and CDR2 SVGIG (reference sequence). The CDR3 here is CAWSVRVRGLDGYTF. Written as DNA, the CDR3 is TGTGCCTGGAGTGTACGGGTGAGGGGGCTCGATGGCTACACCTTC.

The CDR3 nucleotides read TGTGCCAGCAGTCCTACCCCTGGATCTTCGACAATGCAGTACTTC. Translated, it gives CASSPTPGSSTMQYF. The chain links TRBV27 to TRBJ2-5; no clear D gene. The germline gives CDR1 MNHEY, CDR2 SMNVEV (reference sequence). The CDR3 is made up of 15 amino acids. The germline V and J ends were trimmed by 5 bases and 11 bases, with 24 bases remaining between them.

The J gene is TRBJ1-5, the V gene TRBV19; possibly TRBD1 for D (5 bases). This CDR3 has 15 residues. Trimming left V 7 bases short and J 1 base short, with 14 bases between. The germline V gene has CDR1 LNHDA and CDR2 SQIVND (reference sequence). CDR3 sequence (DNA): TGTGCCAGTAACGGTAGGGCAGGGAGCAATCAGCCCCAGCATTTT. Its translation is CASNGRAGSNQPQHF. Together with reference TRBV19 and TRBJ1-5, the CDR3 gives the full variable domain: DGGITQSPKYLFRKEGQNVTLSCEQNLNHDAMYWYRQDPGQGLRLIYYSQIVNDFQKGDIAEGYSVSREKKESFPLTVTSAQKNPTAFYLCASNGRAGSNQPQHFGDGTRLSIL.

V and J are TRBV6-1 and TRBJ2-5; tentative D call: TRBD1 (5 bases). Looked up from germline, CDR1 is MNHNS and CDR2 is SASEGT. The V end was cut by 7 bases, the J end by 5 bases, with 14 bases between. CDR3 length equals 13 residues. In DNA, the CDR3 is TGTGCCAGCACCACCAGGGTTACGGAGACCCAGTACTTC. It codes for CASTTRVTETQYF.

The V call is TRBV18, the J call TRBJ1-1; D unclear. The CDR3 has 12 residues. Trimming took off 3 bases at V and 4 bases at J, with 6 bases between the two ends. Germline values: CDR1 KGHSH, CDR2 LQKENI. The DNA of the CDR3 is TGTGCCAGCTCACCCGTCCCCACTGAAGCTTTCTTT. This translates into CASSPVPTEAFF.

The rearrangement links TRBV28 to TRBJ2-7, with D maybe TRBD1 (6 bases). The CDR3 length is 15 residues. The V end lost 5 bases, the J end lost 2 bases, and 16 bases lay between the germline ends. CDR1 is MDHEN and CDR2 is SYDVKM in the germline V gene. The CDR3 loop is CASSGTTGTPYEQYF. CDR3 in DNA: TGTGCCAGCAGTGGAACCACCGGGACACCCTACGAGCAGTACTTC.

This rearrangement joins TRBV5-8 to TRBJ2-1; D perhaps matches TRBD2 (5 bases). The CDR3 is 15 amino acids. Germline V lookup: CDR1 SGHTS, CDR2 YDEGEE. V lost 0 bases, J lost 0 bases, and 7 bases lay in between. The CDR3: CASSLGLSSYNEQFF. The CDR3 nucleotides are TGTGCCAGCAGCTTGGGACTAAGCTCCTACAATGAGCAGTTCTTC.

This sequence joins TRBV4-1 and TRBJ2-5; D is perhaps TRBD1 (5 bases). Germline V gene sequence: CDR1 MGHRA, CDR2 YSYEKL. V lost 1 base and J 1 base, leaving 7 bases between the germline ends. The CDR3 contains 14 residues. Here the CDR3 DNA reads TGCGCCAGCAGCCAAGGACAGACCCAAGAGACCCAGTACTTC. Translation: CASSQGQTQETQYF.

V gene TRBV7-2 combines with J gene TRBJ1-2; 9 bases fit TRBD1. The germline gives CDR1 SGHTA, CDR2 FQGNSA. Trimming cost V 7 bases and J 8 bases; bases outside gene matches: 17. The CDR3 consists of 16 residues. The CDR3 region is CASTTSGDRDLRGYTF. The CDR3 bases are TGTGCCAGCACCACCTCCGGGGACAGGGATTTAAGAGGCTACACCTTC.

With respect to this clone: The sample holds other DNA sequences that translate to the same CDR3. This sequence joins TRBV10-1 and TRBJ1-1, with D maybe TRBD1 (5 bases). Germline CDR1 and CDR2: WNHNN and SYGVQD (reference sequence). V shed 4 bases and J shed 3 bases, with 9 bases lying between them. The CDR3 loop spans 13 amino acids. DNA for the CDR3: TGCGCCAGCAGTGTGTCCAGGGACACTGAAGCTTTCTTT. This translates into CASSVSRDTEAFF.

This clone was seen only once. This chain connects TRBV4-3 to TRBJ2-3, with D unresolved. Germline CDR1 LGHNA, CDR2 YSLEER. This CDR3 spans 13 amino acids. Trimming cost V 2 bases and J 2 bases, with 5 bases left between them. The CDR3 DNA is TGCGCCAGCAGCCAAACGACCACAGATACGCAGTATTTT. It specifies CASSQTTTDTQYF.